A selection of T cell receptor beta chains follows, all from one sample in a study of regulatory T cells in long-lasting Graves disease. TCRdb recomputed calls from the multiplex PCR reads with MiXCR, one row per CDR3 protein. Of hundreds of thousands of distinct CDR3 sequences listed, about 16% were seen once; the top ten hold approximately 12%. This sample also belongs to another study, concerning T cells in Graves' hyperthyroidism and ophthalmopathy.

The source was peripheral blood mononuclear cells (PBMCs), collected at new diagnosis, from a patient treated with antithyroid drugs. The receptors here all came from a man aged 18 to 35 with Graves disease. Each CDR3 is given with its conserved first and last residue. Each record gives: D gene, V gene, J gene, clone size, CDR3 protein, CDR3 DNA. The D gene is left open where the match is weak. Part of the rows lack a size; the others show once, few, many or a class for expanded clones.

NA	TRBV27	TRBJ2-7	few	CASSPPRAPHEQYF	TGTGCCAGCAGTCCACCCAGGGCCCCCCACGAGCAGTACTTC
NA	TRBV2	TRBJ1-4	NA	CASSEQRATNEKLFF	TGTGCCAGCAGTGAACAGAGGGCAACTAATGAAAAACTGTTTTTT
TRBD2	TRBV14	TRBJ2-3	NA	CASSQGAGATQYF	TGTGCCAGCAGCCAAGGGGCGGGAGCTACGCAGTATTTT
TRBD1	TRBV7-7	TRBJ2-7	few	CASSTLTGIEQYF	TGTGCTAGCAGCACCTTGACAGGGATCGAGCAGTACTTC
NA	TRBV12-3/TRBV12-4	TRBJ2-1	NA	CASSSSDGYNEQFF	NA
NA	TRBV6-2/TRBV6-3	TRBJ2-1	few	CASSYSVGSLYNEQFF	TGTGCCAGCAGTTACTCTGTGGGGTCCCTCTACAATGAGCAGTTCTTC
NA	TRBV25-1	TRBJ2-7	NA	CASSEPGNMPEQYF	TGTGCCAGCAGTGAACCGGGGAACATGCCCGAGCAGTACTTC
NA	TRBV18	TRBJ2-6	many	CASSPRVAGANVLTF	TGTGCCAGCTCACCACGAGTGGCAGGGGCCAACGTCCTGACTTTC
TRBD1	TRBV6-1	TRBJ2-7	NA	CASRGTAAYEQYF	TGTGCCAGCAGAGGGACAGCCGCCTACGAGCAGTACTTC
NA	TRBV6-1	TRBJ1-4	many	CASSEAEGSPHEKLFF	TGTGCCAGCAGTGAAGCAGAGGGCTCCCCGCATGAAAAACTGTTTTTT
NA	TRBV3-1	TRBJ1-4	few	CASSLRFNEKLFF	TGTGCCAGCAGCCTCCGGTTTAATGAAAAACTGTTTTTT
TRBD1	TRBV20-1	TRBJ1-2	few	CSARSPGGGGYTF	TGCAGTGCTAGAAGTCCAGGGGGTGGTGGCTACACCTTC
TRBD2	TRBV20-1	TRBJ2-3	few	CSARDRLAGLTDTQYF	TGCAGTGCTAGAGATCGACTAGCGGGGCTCACAGATACGCAGTATTTT
NA	TRBV6-2/TRBV6-3	TRBJ1-1	NA	CASSWQVDTEAFF	TGTGCCAGCAGTTGGCAGGTAGACACTGAAGCTTTCTTT
NA	TRBV18	TRBJ2-1	NA	CASSQSAVSSYNEQFF	TGTGCCAGCTCACAGTCTGCGGTGAGCTCCTACAATGAGCAGTTCTTC
TRBD2	TRBV4-2	TRBJ2-5	NA	CASSQDSLGAFAGGEETQYF	TGTGCCAGCAGCCAAGATTCTTTGGGGGCGTTTGCGGGAGGAGAGGAGACCCAGTACTTC